These 32 T cell receptor beta chains came from one sample sequenced in a study of blood T cell repertoires in COVID-19. Libraries were prepared by immunoSEQ multiplex PCR; TCRdb keeps only in-frame clonotypes and omits some of them. The sample comprises 150,000 to 200,000 clones, approximately 84% of which are singletons, and less than 3% rests with the top ten. Sequences were obtained from peripheral blood. These receptors all stem from a woman at least 80 years old with COVID-19, enrolled during active disease.

The J gene is TRBJ2-3, the V gene TRBV18; TRBD2 agrees at 9 bases. Trimming removed 0 bases from V and 1 base from J; junction bases left unmatched: 8. CDR3 size: 18 residues. Per the germline V gene, CDR1 is KGHSH and CDR2 is LQKENI. The DNA of the CDR3 is TGTGCCAGCTCACCACCGGGCGGGGGGGCCATACGCACAGATACGCAGTATTTT. It encodes CASSPPGGGAIRTDTQYF.

This chain links TRBV5-4 with TRBJ2-7; TRBD2 aligns across 8 bases. V shed 2 bases, J shed 3 bases, and the junction held 16 bases outside the gene matches. Germline V gives CDR1 SGHNT, CDR2 YYREEE (reference sequence). This CDR3 is built from 18 residues. DNA of the CDR3: TGTGCCAGCAGCTTAGGGGGGTTCCAGGGACTAGTGGGCTACGAGCAGTACTTC. Translated, it gives CASSLGGFQGLVGYEQYF.

This chain links TRBV7-2 with TRBJ2-3, with 7 bases fitting TRBD2. This CDR3 region has 15 residues. Trimming at V came to 5 bases and at J to 2 bases, leaving 7 bases not matched to a gene. The germline CDR1 and CDR2 sequences are SGHTA and FQGNSA. The CDR3 protein is CASSPTSALTDTQYF. CDR3 nucleotide sequence: TGTGCCAGCAGCCCCACTAGCGCACTCACAGATACGCAGTATTTT.

This chain uses TRBV5-1 with TRBJ2-7; TRBD2 matches 11 bases. Germline values: CDR1 SGHRS, CDR2 YFSETQ. V was clipped by 4 bases and J by 11 bases; unmatched bases: 14. This CDR3 spans 15 amino acids. The CDR3 DNA reads as TGCGCCAGCAGCCCTTCAGGACTAGCGGGTCTGATGGAGTACTTC. This sequence encodes CASSPSGLAGLMEYF.

This clone was observed a few times. The chain carries TRBV29-1 and TRBJ1-2, with D uncertain. V shed 6 bases and J shed 3 bases, with 20 bases lying between them. Germline CDR1 and CDR2: SQVTM and ANQGSEA. This CDR3 is 15 amino acids long. In DNA, the CDR3 is TGCAGCGTCGTCCCGAGAAATCCGTCTTACTATGGCTACACCTTC. Protein product: CSVVPRNPSYYGYTF.

This clone is a singleton in its sample. The rearrangement joins TRBV6-5 to TRBJ2-2, with a tentative D call TRBD2 (6 bases). Germline V CDR1 and CDR2: MNHEY, SVGAGI. V was cut by 7 bases and J by 7 bases, with 13 bases left in between. The length of the CDR3 is 13 residues. This chain's CDR3 is CASTIQGGGELFF. The DNA of the CDR3 is TGTGCCAGCACCATTCAGGGAGGCGGGGAGCTGTTTTTT.

This chain connects TRBV29-1 to TRBJ2-1; 12 nucleotides line up with TRBD2. V gave up 2 bases and J gave up 8 bases; unmatched junction bases: 4. CDR1 and CDR2 (germline): SQVTM, ANQGSEA. This CDR3 is built from 14 residues. The CDR3 spells CSVERTSGNDEQFF. For the CDR3, the DNA is TGCAGCGTTGAAAGGACTAGCGGGAACGATGAGCAGTTCTTC.

This clone has just one count. This chain uses TRBV23-1 with TRBJ2-5, with a tentative D call TRBD1 (5 bases). TRBV23-1 belongs to the ORF category, with a function that is uncertain. CDR3 length equals 19 residues. Trimming took 7 bases from V and 5 from J, leaving 32 bases between them. CDR3 amino acids: CASIPNVFLGAHPRETQYF. The CDR3 nucleotides are TGCGCCAGCATACCGAATGTATTTCTAGGGGCACACCCCAGGGAGACCCAGTACTTC.

The chain employs TRBV2 and TRBJ1-1; D uncertain. V lost 5 bases and J lost 5, with 9 bases in between. CDR1 is SNHLY, CDR2 FYNNEI, per germline. This CDR3 region has 12 residues. As DNA, the CDR3 is TGTGCCAGCAGTCGAGAGTATACTGAAGCTTTCTTT. It specifies CASSREYTEAFF.

J is TRBJ2-7 and V is TRBV18; D is possibly TRBD1 (6 bases). Trimming cost V 5 bases and J 0 bases, with 11 bases left between them. The CDR3 runs 14 residues. Germline CDR1 is KGHSH and CDR2 is LQKENI. The chain's CDR3 is CASSSDSVSYEQYF. The CDR3 DNA reads TGTGCCAGCTCATCGGACAGCGTCTCCTACGAGCAGTACTTC.

This clone was seen just once. This chain joins TRBV19 and TRBJ2-2, with D perhaps matching TRBD1 (6 bases). Germline V CDR1 and CDR2: LNHDA, SQIVND (reference sequence). This CDR3 is 13 amino acids long. The germline V and J ends were trimmed by 3 bases and 6 bases, with 8 bases remaining between them. In DNA form, the CDR3 reads TGTGCCAGTAGTATGCACAGGGCCGGGGAGCTGTTTTTT. Encoded protein: CASSMHRAGELFF.

The J gene is TRBJ1-6, the V gene TRBV27, with 8 bases identical to TRBD1. The germline V gene encodes CDR1 MNHEY and CDR2 SMNVEV (reference sequence). The CDR3 length is 15 residues. J lost 7 bases, V lost 5 bases, and 7 bases had no gene match. The chain's CDR3 is CASSPRTGWNSPLHF. In nucleotides, the CDR3 is TGTGCCAGCAGTCCGAGGACAGGGTGGAATTCACCCCTCCACTTT.

The CDR3 sequence: CATPGPLEQYF. The CDR3 nucleotides read TGTGCCACCCCTGGGCCCCTCGAGCAGTACTTC. The chain has TRBV5-8 and TRBJ2-7; D is undetermined. Per the germline V gene, CDR1 is SGHTS and CDR2 is YDEGEE. Trimming left V 9 bases short and J 6 bases short, with 13 bases between. The CDR3 is 11 residues long.

The chain uses TRBV9 and TRBJ2-3; TRBD1 matches at 10 bases. V dropped 3 bases and J dropped 2; count of bases not matched to a gene: 6. The germline V gene encodes CDR1 SGDLS and CDR2 YYNGEE. This CDR3 spans 16 amino acids. Here the CDR3 reads CASSGRQGAPTDTQYF. CDR3 in DNA: TGTGCCAGCAGCGGGCGACAGGGGGCTCCCACAGATACGCAGTATTTT.

The V call is TRBV5-4, the J call TRBJ1-2; a possible D gene is TRBD1 (5 bases). Trimming took 6 bases from V and 3 from J, leaving 12 bases between them. The CDR3 consists of 13 residues. CDR1 is SGHNT, CDR2 YYREEE, per germline (reference sequence). The CDR3 region is CASTQDTDYGYTF. The CDR3 coding sequence is TGTGCCAGCACCCAGGACACCGACTATGGCTACACCTTC. Variable domain in full (rest from reference TRBV5-4 and TRBJ1-2): ETGVTQSPTHLIKTRGQQVTLRCSSQSGHNTVSWYQQALGQGPQFIFQYYREEENGRGNFPPRFSGLQFPNYSSELNVNALELDDSALYLCASTQDTDYGYTFGSGTRLTVV.

The chain employs TRBV5-4 and TRBJ2-5, with 9 bases matching TRBD2. Germline trimming cut 4 bases from V and 5 bases from J; bases unmatched to any gene: 9. The CDR3 contains 15 residues. Germline V CDR1 and CDR2: SGHNT, YYREEE (reference sequence). The CDR3 coding sequence is TGTGCCAGCAGCCTACAAGCGGGAGGTGATGAGACCCAGTACTTC. Translated: CASSLQAGGDETQYF. Using reference TRBV5-4 and TRBJ2-5 for the parts outside the CDR3, the full variable domain is ETGVTQSPTHLIKTRGQQVTLRCSSQSGHNTVSWYQQALGQGPQFIFQYYREEENGRGNFPPRFSGLQFPNYSSELNVNALELDDSALYLCASSLQAGGDETQYFGPGTRLLVL.

This chain joins TRBV3-1 (or the pseudogene TRBV3-2) and TRBJ1-5; no clear D. There are 15 residues in the CDR3. Germline loops: CDR1 LGHDT, CDR2 YNNKEL (reference sequence). The germline V and J ends were trimmed by 1 base and 4 bases, with 11 bases remaining between them. The CDR3, as DNA: TGTGCCAGCAGCCAAGGGCGGAGTCTAAATCAGCCCCAGCATTTT. This gives the protein CASSQGRSLNQPQHF.

The chain combines TRBV28 with TRBJ1-2; possible D gene TRBD1, 5 bases. The CDR3 has 16 amino acids. The V end was cut by 2 bases, the J end by 6 bases, with 19 bases between. Germline CDR1 reads MDHEN; CDR2 reads SYDVKM. DNA of the CDR3: TGTGCCAGCAGTTTAGGGGGAGGGATTCCAAGCGATGGCTACACCTTC. Translating gives CASSLGGGIPSDGYTF.

CDR3 coding DNA: TGTGCCTGGAGTAAAGGCGGGAGCTCCTACGAGCAGTACTTC. Translation: CAWSKGGSSYEQYF. This chain links TRBV30 with TRBJ2-7; 7 positions match TRBD2. The germline V gene has CDR1 GTSNPN and CDR2 SVGIG (reference sequence). The CDR3 runs 14 residues. V shed 2 bases and J 0 bases; nucleotides not matched to a gene: 4.

V is TRBV25-1 and J is TRBJ1-6; a weak D match, TRBD1 (5 bases). V shed 2 bases and J shed 9 bases, with 20 bases lying between them. The germline CDR1 and CDR2 sequences are MGHDK and SYGVNS. CDR3 length: 17 residues. CDR3 region: CASSENLGRGWGSPLHF. The CDR3 DNA reads TGTGCCAGCAGTGAAAATTTAGGGAGGGGATGGGGTTCACCCCTCCACTTT.

This rearrangement joins TRBV7-2 to TRBJ2-5; 7 nucleotides agree with TRBD1. CDR3 size: 13 residues. V dropped 2 bases and J dropped 4; count of bases not matched to a gene: 1. CDR1 and CDR2 from the germline V gene are SGHTA and FQGNSA. The CDR3 loop is CASSLNRGETQYF. The CDR3 nucleotides are TGTGCCAGCAGCTTAAACAGGGGAGAGACCCAGTACTTC.

The gene calls are TRBV19 and TRBJ1-1; the D gene is possibly TRBD1 (6 bases). The CDR3 runs to 15 residues. V gave up 2 bases and J gave up 1 base, with 11 bases separating them. Germline V gene sequence: CDR1 LNHDA, CDR2 SQIVND (reference sequence). The CDR3 here is CASSIRGGRNTEAFF. For the CDR3, the DNA is TGTGCCAGTAGTATAAGGGGGGGCCGGAACACTGAAGCTTTCTTT.

This chain uses TRBV3-1 (or the pseudogene TRBV3-2) with TRBJ1-1; TRBD1 aligns across 8 bases. The CDR3 length is 15 residues. Trimming removed 7 bases from V and 4 bases from J; junction bases left unmatched: 11. Per the germline V gene, CDR1 is LGHDT and CDR2 is YNNKEL (reference sequence). CDR3 DNA sequence: TGTGCCAGCAACATACAGGGACAGGTGGGCACTGAAGCTTTCTTT. This gives the protein CASNIQGQVGTEAFF.

This clone was detected only a few times. The V call is TRBV9, the J call TRBJ1-2; the match to TRBD1 covers 10 bases. With V trimmed by 4 bases and J by 3 bases, 3 bases remained unmatched. Germline loops: CDR1 SGDLS, CDR2 YYNGEE. CDR3 size: 14 residues. The CDR3 nucleotides are TGTGCCAGCAGCATGGACAGGGGGTACTATGGCTACACCTTC. This translates into CASSMDRGYYGYTF.

The chain combines TRBV6-2 or TRBV6-3 with TRBJ1-2; TRBD1 agrees at 11 bases. CDR3 length: 13 residues. V dropped 5 bases and J dropped 8; count of bases not matched to a gene: 4. Germline loops: CDR1 MNHEY, CDR2 SVGEGT. The CDR3, as DNA: TGTGCCAGCAGTGGACAGGGGGCGCGAGGCTACACCTTC. This gives the protein CASSGQGARGYTF.

The rearrangement joins TRBV6-6 to TRBJ2-3; 8 nucleotides agree with TRBD1. The CDR3 has 21 residues. The V and J ends lost 6 bases and 2 bases, in that order; junction bases with no gene match: 25. The germline CDR1 and CDR2 sequences are MNHNY and SVGAGI (reference sequence). This chain's CDR3 is CASSLDRGEADTERNTDTQYF. The CDR3 DNA reads as TGTGCCAGCAGCCTCGACAGGGGAGAGGCGGATACGGAGCGGAACACAGATACGCAGTATTTT.

The gene calls are TRBV23-1 and TRBJ2-7; 7 bases agree with TRBD1. TRBV23-1 is an ORF for which the function is uncertain. The V and J ends lost 2 bases and 0 bases, in that order; junction bases with no gene match: 10. The CDR3 contains 17 residues. Written as DNA, the CDR3 is TGCGCCAGCAGTCAAACCGGGACAGATTGGACCTCCTACGAGCAGTACTTC. This encodes CASSQTGTDWTSYEQYF.

V is TRBV20-1 and J is TRBJ2-1; 7 nucleotides match TRBD1. The CDR3 has 11 amino acids. Unmatched junction bases numbered 6, after V lost 0 bases and J lost 16 bases. Germline CDR1 is DFQATT and CDR2 is SNEGSKA (reference sequence). The CDR3 reads CSARDQNRGFF. CDR3 sequence (DNA): TGCAGTGCTAGAGATCAGAACAGGGGCTTCTTC.

The rearrangement joins TRBV10-3 to TRBJ2-3; 9 bases are shared with TRBD2. This CDR3 has 15 residues. CDR1 and CDR2 from the germline V gene are ENHRY and SYGVKD. V lost 4 bases to trimming and J lost 2 bases; unmatched junction nucleotides: 4. In nucleotides, the CDR3 is TGTGCCATCAGTGCAGTAGCGGGGGTCACAGATACGCAGTATTTT. The encoded protein is CAISAVAGVTDTQYF.

The DNA of the CDR3 is TGCGCCAGCAGCCAAGAATTAGAGGCGGTTTTGAACACCGGGGAGCTGTTTTTT. Translated: CASSQELEAVLNTGELFF. This chain connects TRBV4-3 to TRBJ2-2; D is unresolved. The V gene lost 0 bases and the J gene lost 1 base, with 15 bases spanning the gap. The CDR3 sequence is 18 residues long. Germline V gives CDR1 LGHNA, CDR2 YSLEER.

The chain employs TRBV5-1 and TRBJ2-7; D is perhaps TRBD1 (6 bases). The CDR3 covers 14 residues. Germline V gene data show CDR1 as SGHRS and CDR2 as YFSETQ. V dropped 4 bases and J dropped 1 base, with 12 bases sitting between them. The CDR3 is CASSRTEVSYEQYF. The CDR3, as DNA: TGCGCCAGCAGCCGGACAGAGGTTTCCTACGAGCAGTACTTC.

This chain links TRBV18 with TRBJ1-4; D is unclear. Germline CDR1 is KGHSH and CDR2 is LQKENI. The V gene lost 4 bases and the J gene lost 8 bases, with 14 bases spanning the gap. This CDR3 spans 14 amino acids. Written as DNA, the CDR3 is TGTGCCAGCTCACTAAAGGGAGGCCACGAAAAACTGTTTTTT. It encodes CASSLKGGHEKLFF.